The present T cell receptor (beta chain) was sequenced within a study of T cell responses to AZD1222 COVID-19 vaccine. Study-wide background: Whether given at about 4 or about 12 weeks, second doses were pooled. General study findings and limits: Among the donors, most were white British and more were female, and clonal diversity was possibly underestimated. Targets within unmutated variant regions were reportedly found for nearly half of spike-specific TCRs.

The assay was immunoSEQ multiplex PCR, and TCRdb's table has in-frame clones only and misses some. The table includes approximately 150,000 clones, 92% detected once. Of note for this clone: Its antigen is as yet unknown.

CDR1 and CDR2 (germline): SEHNR, FQNEAQ (reference sequence). With V trimmed by 5 bases and J by 6 bases, 6 bases remained unmatched. The CDR3 spans 15 residues. The chain joins TRBV7-9 to TRBJ1-4, with 10 bases identical to TRBD1. The sequence came from an adult in good health. Sequenced material: peripheral blood, taken on day 0 of AZD1222 vaccination. CDR3 nucleotide sequence: TGTGCCAGCAGCCCTCGGACAGGGGGAGATGAAAAACTGTTTTTT. Translation: CASSPRTGGDEKLFF.